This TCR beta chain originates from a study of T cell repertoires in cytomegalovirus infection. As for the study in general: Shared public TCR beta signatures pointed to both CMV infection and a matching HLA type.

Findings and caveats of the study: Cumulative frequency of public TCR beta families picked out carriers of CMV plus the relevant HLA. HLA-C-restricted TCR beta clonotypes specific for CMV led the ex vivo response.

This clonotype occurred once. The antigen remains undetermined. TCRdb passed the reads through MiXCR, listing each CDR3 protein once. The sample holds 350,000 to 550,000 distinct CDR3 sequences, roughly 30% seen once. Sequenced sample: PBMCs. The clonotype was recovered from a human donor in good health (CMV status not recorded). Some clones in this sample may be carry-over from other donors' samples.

The CDR3 coding sequence is TGCGCCAGCAGCCCACCGGGAGAGAACACTGAAGCTTTCTTT. This codes for CASSPPGENTEAFF. V gene TRBV5-1 combines with J gene TRBJ1-1, with unresolved D. The CDR3 length is 14 residues. Germline-derived CDR1 and CDR2 are SGHRS and YFSETQ. V was cut by 4 bases and J by 1 base, with 11 bases left in between.